The clone carrying this TCR beta chain is termed medium-sized (0.01 to 0.1%). TCR cDNA molecules each had a unique molecular identifier. TCRdb re-derived calls from the 5' RACE reads in MiXCR, one entry per CDR3 protein. In the table there are roughly 14,000 distinct CDR3 sequences, around 5.9% of which are singletons. These data originate in a study of spatial heterogeneity in lung cancer. Time point reported: blood at routine non-recurrence follow-up after resection. In each case, whole RNA from tumor, nontumor lung or frozen PBMC was sequenced unsorted. The receptor was isolated from a male donor with early-stage non-small cell lung cancer. The specimen comprised PBMCs, sampled at follow-up.

CDR3 bases: TGTGCCAGCAGCTTGGTGGCGGGAGCTGGCACAGATACGCAGTATTTT. Encoded protein: CASSLVAGAGTDTQYF. The gene calls are TRBV7-2 and TRBJ2-3; 7 bases map to TRBD2. Per the germline V gene, CDR1 is SGHTA and CDR2 is FQGNSA. V was pared by 3 bases and J by 1 base, with 7 bases of the junction left unmatched. The CDR3 has 16 residues.